A single sample gave rise to the 20 T cell receptor beta chains below, sequenced in a study of T cell responses to AZD1222 COVID-19 vaccine. Produced via immunoSEQ multiplex PCR; TCRdb's table is partial and in-frame only. The sample has around 140,000 clones, 70% to 90% seen once. This material consisted of peripheral blood, taken on day 0 of AZD1222 vaccination. These receptors all stem from an adult in good health.

V usage is TRBV5-4 and J usage is TRBJ2-1; no reliable D call. The germline gives CDR1 SGHNT, CDR2 YYREEE (reference sequence). This CDR3 spans 12 amino acids. V was pared by 4 bases and J by 9 bases, with 11 bases between. This CDR3 is CASSPGGIEQFF. In nucleotides, the CDR3 is TGTGCCAGCAGCCCTGGTGGCATTGAGCAGTTCTTC.

This clone was observed once. The gene calls are TRBV19 and TRBJ1-1; the D gene is possibly TRBD1 (5 bases). The CDR3 runs to 14 residues. Germline assignment: CDR1 LNHDA and CDR2 SQIVND (reference sequence). Trimming cost V 5 bases and J 1 base, with 11 bases left between them. CDR3 DNA: TGTGCCAGTAGTTTCGGGACGGCGAACACTGAAGCTTTCTTT. Amino acid sequence: CASSFGTANTEAFF. Drawing the rest from reference TRBV19 and TRBJ1-1, the complete variable domain is DGGITQSPKYLFRKEGQNVTLSCEQNLNHDAMYWYRQDPGQGLRLIYYSQIVNDFQKGDIAEGYSVSREKKESFPLTVTSAQKNPTAFYLCASSFGTANTEAFFGQGTRLTVV.

The chain couples TRBV7-2 to TRBJ1-6; D is unclear. The CDR3 consists of 14 residues. V dropped 4 bases and J dropped 4 bases, with 8 bases sitting between them. Germline CDR1 is SGHTA and CDR2 is FQGNSA. CDR3 protein: CASSSRLYNSPLHF. In nucleotides, the CDR3 is TGTGCCAGCAGCTCTCGACTGTATAATTCACCCCTCCACTTT.

J is TRBJ1-1 and V is TRBV18; no clear D gene. CDR3 length: 13 residues. The germline V gene has CDR1 KGHSH and CDR2 LQKENI. Between the trimmed V and J ends, which lost 1 base and 8 bases, there was a span of 11 bases. In DNA form, the CDR3 reads TGTGCCAGCTCACCACGATCTGGTAGAGAAGCTTTCTTT. This translates into CASSPRSGREAFF.

The J gene is TRBJ1-2, the V gene TRBV14, with 8 bases fitting TRBD1. Losses at the gene ends were 0 bases for V and 8 bases for J; bases not matched to a gene: 8. The CDR3 consists of 15 residues. Germline V gene data show CDR1 as SGHDN and CDR2 as FVKESK. The CDR3 coding sequence is TGTGCCAGCAGCCAAGATTATAACAGGGGGATAGGCTACACCTTC. This sequence encodes CASSQDYNRGIGYTF.

This sequence joins TRBV6-2 or TRBV6-3 and TRBJ2-1; 7 bases line up with TRBD2. This CDR3 has 16 residues. V was pared by 2 bases and J by 7 bases, with 11 bases of the junction left unmatched. CDR1 is MNHEY and CDR2 is SVGEGT in the germline V gene. CDR3 sequence: CASSYITSVRWNEQFF. CDR3 bases: TGTGCCAGCAGTTACATAACTAGCGTAAGATGGAATGAGCAGTTCTTC.

This clone showed up just once. This chain joins TRBV5-6 and TRBJ2-6; D gene ambiguous. The CDR3 extends over 15 amino acids. Between the trimmed V and J ends, which lost 0 bases and 0 bases, there was a span of 4 bases. Germline V gene sequence: CDR1 SGHDT, CDR2 YYEEEE. The DNA of the CDR3 is TGTGCCAGCAGCTTGGGAGGCTCTGGGGCCAACGTCCTGACTTTC. This encodes CASSLGGSGANVLTF.

The V call is TRBV7-2, the J call TRBJ2-5; 12 nucleotides line up with TRBD2. Germline-derived CDR1 and CDR2 are SGHTA and FQGNSA. Trimming removed 3 bases from V and 4 bases from J; junction bases left unmatched: 12. The CDR3 length is 18 residues. CDR3 nucleotide sequence: TGTGCCAGCAGCTTTCCGGGACTAGCGGGCTCTAGGGGAGAGACCCAGTACTTC. The encoded protein is CASSFPGLAGSRGETQYF. Together with reference TRBV7-2 and TRBJ2-5, the CDR3 gives the full variable domain: GAGVSQSPSNKVTEKGKDVELRCDPISGHTALYWYRQSLGQGLEFLIYFQGNSAPDKSGLPSDRFSAERTGGSVSTLTIQRTQQEDSAVYLCASSFPGLAGSRGETQYFGPGTRLLVL.

The chain couples TRBV5-3 to TRBJ2-2, with TRBD1 as a possible D gene (7 bases). TRBV5-3 is an ORF, with its function uncertain. This CDR3 has 21 residues. V was shortened by 7 bases and J by 3 bases, with 34 bases between the two germline ends. The CDR3 bases are TGTGCCAGATCGATCTCCTATAGGTGGCGGAGGGACAGATTCTACACCGGGGAGCTGTTTTTT. Its protein is CARSISYRWRRDRFYTGELFF.

The chain recombines TRBV4-1 with TRBJ2-7; D possibly corresponds to TRBD1 (6 bases). This CDR3 has 13 amino acids. V was shortened by 3 bases and J by 4 bases, with 10 bases between the two germline ends. Germline V CDR1 and CDR2: MGHRA, YSYEKL. The CDR3 DNA reads TGCGCCAGCAGCCATGGAACAGGGTACGAGCAGTACTTC. This sequence encodes CASSHGTGYEQYF.

V gene TRBV6-2 or TRBV6-3 combines with J gene TRBJ1-3; D gene ambiguous. V lost 3 bases and J 0 bases, leaving 12 bases between the germline ends. The CDR3 length is 16 residues. Germline V gene data show CDR1 as MNHEY and CDR2 as SVGEGT. CDR3 sequence (DNA): TGTGCCAGCAGTTATTCCCAAGAGCGCTCTGGAAACACCATATATTTT. This codes for CASSYSQERSGNTIYF.

The chain uses TRBV30 and TRBJ1-6, with TRBD1 matching over 7 bases. V lost 2 bases, J lost 8 bases, and 9 bases stayed unmatched. The CDR3 runs to 15 residues. Germline V gene data show CDR1 as GTSNPN and CDR2 as SVGIG (reference sequence). The CDR3 spells CAWSPDRLMDSPLHF. CDR3 in DNA: TGTGCCTGGAGTCCGGACAGGCTCATGGATTCACCCCTCCACTTT.

V usage is TRBV24-1 and J usage is TRBJ2-5; 10 bases map to TRBD1. The V gene end was trimmed by 7 bases and the J gene end by 5 bases; junction bases not matched to a gene: 6. This CDR3 comprises 14 residues. The germline V gene has CDR1 KGHDR and CDR2 SFDVKD. The CDR3: CATRRLDRGETQYF. Written as DNA, the CDR3 is TGTGCCACCAGGAGGTTGGACAGGGGGGAGACCCAGTACTTC.

The rearrangement uses TRBV11-2 and TRBJ2-1; perhaps D is TRBD1 or TRBD2 (5 bases each). V was cut by 5 bases and J by 7 bases, with 21 bases left in between. This CDR3 has 16 amino acids. Germline V gives CDR1 SGHAT, CDR2 FQNNGV. CDR3 nucleotides: TGTGCCAGCAGCGCTACCCTCCGGGACCGCCTGAATGAGCAGTTCTTC. Its protein product is CASSATLRDRLNEQFF.

V and J are TRBV28 and TRBJ1-2, with no clear D. Germline V gene lookup returns CDR1 MDHEN and CDR2 SYDVKM. This CDR3 is built from 13 residues. The ends were cut back, 8 bases at V and 2 bases at J, with 12 bases in the middle. The CDR3 sequence: CASGPGLNYGYTF. In DNA, the CDR3 is TGTGCCAGCGGACCGGGCCTGAACTATGGCTACACCTTC.

The chain joins TRBV6-2 or TRBV6-3 to TRBJ1-5; D remains unclear. Trimming stripped 5 bases from V and 2 bases from J, with 13 bases between. The germline gives CDR1 MNHEY, CDR2 SVGEGT. The CDR3 extends over 15 amino acids. CDR3 coding DNA: TGTGCCAGCAGTACAGTGATAAACCGCAATCAGCCCCAGCATTTT. This codes for CASSTVINRNQPQHF.

This chain connects TRBV10-3 to TRBJ2-7; 13 bases are shared with TRBD2. CDR1 and CDR2 from the germline V gene are ENHRY and SYGVKD. The V segment lost 3 bases and the J segment 0 bases; nucleotides outside the gene matches: 8. CDR3 length equals 18 residues. CDR3 bases: TGTGCCATCAGTGATCGATGGACTAGCGGGAGACTCTCCTACGAGCAGTACTTC. Its translation: CAISDRWTSGRLSYEQYF.

This chain links TRBV28 with TRBJ1-2, with TRBD1 identical over 7 bases. This CDR3 has 14 amino acids. V was clipped by 6 bases and J by 8 bases; unmatched bases: 12. The germline CDR1 and CDR2 sequences are MDHEN and SYDVKM. In nucleotides, the CDR3 is TGTGCCAGCAGGAGACAGGGACAAGGAGGCGGCTACACCTTC. It translates to CASRRQGQGGGYTF.

This sequence joins TRBV6-5 and TRBJ1-1; D is unclear. The CDR3 covers 13 residues. The V and J ends lost 5 bases and 1 base respectively, with 8 bases between them. From germline, CDR1 is MNHEY and CDR2 SVGAGI. This CDR3 reads CASSTHRNTEAFF. The DNA of the CDR3 is TGTGCCAGCAGTACCCACAGGAACACTGAAGCTTTCTTT.

This sequence joins TRBV7-2 and TRBJ2-7; 12 nucleotides agree with TRBD2. V lost 5 bases and J lost 2; bases outside the gene matches: 4. CDR3 size: 15 residues. Per germline, CDR1 SGHTA and CDR2 FQGNSA. The CDR3 is CASSRTSGDTYEQYF. Written as DNA, the CDR3 is TGTGCCAGCAGCCGGACTAGCGGGGACACCTACGAGCAGTACTTC.